This T cell receptor (beta chain) came from a study of blood T cell repertoires in COVID-19. Source study methods: Amplified reference gene primers provided the basis for estimating nucleated cell counts. This table comes from immunoSEQ multiplex PCR, and its TCRdb copy is limited to in-frame clones, with some not included. V and J calls and clone size come straight from that table; D and trimming were deduced from the DNA. Seen here are some 310,000 clones, about 90% observed once, and the top ten hold less than 3.5%. Seattle researchers signed up patients amid active infection and tracked them longitudinally. The CDR3 has 12 amino acids. Germline loops: CDR1 SQVTM, CDR2 ANQGSEA. Germline trimming cut 8 bases from V and 8 bases from J; bases unmatched to any gene: 7.

This chain joins TRBV29-1 and TRBJ1-4; 8 bases match TRBD1. Sequenced sample: peripheral blood. This TCR derives from a woman in her 30s with COVID-19, enrolled during active disease. Written as DNA, the CDR3 is TGCAGCTATCAGGGGGCAGGAGAAAAACTGTTTTTT. Its translation: CSYQGAGEKLFF.